This T cell receptor (beta chain) was identified in a study of beta chain features in type 1 diabetes. Study in general: Researchers looked at approximately 100,000,000 sorted cells across all samples.

Of the isolated RNA, all was reverse transcribed, and so the sequenced material was expressed TCRB transcripts. Average reads for naive, central memory and regulatory T cell samples were several million. The assay was immunoSEQ multiplex PCR, and TCRdb's table has in-frame clones only and misses some. This table has 600,000 to 700,000 clones, around an eighth appearing once. The CDR3 runs to 15 residues. The ends were cut back, 6 bases at V and 5 bases at J, with 19 bases in the middle. The germline V gene has CDR1 SGHRS and CDR2 YFSETQ. The table lists this clone with a few counts. What it binds is unknown. Study-level findings and limits: The study found fewer insertions and more deletions at VDJ junctions in type 1 diabetes patients. For patients, the naive, central memory and Treg TCRB repertoires appeared more alike than for healthy donors. TCRB CDR3 length was moderately but significantly reduced in all four CD4+ subsets of Type 1 diabetes patients.

V gene TRBV5-1 combines with J gene TRBJ2-3; tentatively, D is TRBD1 or TRBD2 (5 bases each). The sample comprised naive CD4+ T cells from blood. The sequence came from a man aged 18 to 30 with type 1 diabetes. The CDR3 protein is CASTSLPGTGDTQYF. CDR3 DNA sequence: TGCGCCAGCACTTCACTGCCGGGGACGGGAGATACGCAGTATTTT.